This T cell receptor (beta chain) was obtained from a study of vaccination and CD4 T cells after COVID-19 (dated by TCRdb to the early 2020s). Regarding the study in general: The convalescent cohort included six males and four females, with two Hispanic individuals, seven Caucasians, two Asians and one multiracial person. Two doses of either the Pfizer-BioNTech BNT162b2 vaccine (n=8) or the Moderna mRNA-1273 vaccine (n=2) were administered to participants. Control cultures received a CEFX viral epitope pool as the positive control, an HIV-1 Nef peptide pool as the negative control, or no peptide. Post-vaccine blood samples were taken a median of 72 days after the second vaccine dose, with a range of roughly 14 to 250 days. Post-COVID blood samples from convalescent patients were collected a median of 101 days after diagnosis, with a range of roughly 30 to 170 days. In 10 COVID-19 convalescent patients and a handful of infection-naive healthy vaccine recipients, researchers compared the spike-specific CD4+ TCR repertoire from before mRNA vaccination with the repertoire from after. For stimulating the cultures, overlapping spike peptide pools were used, derived from SARS-CoV-2 as well as from the common cold coronaviruses HCoV-NL63, HCoV-OC43 and HCoV-229E. At the TCR clonotype level, an earlier paper using these donors assessed memory CD4+ T cell crossreactivity between SARS-CoV-2 and common cold coronavirus spike proteins. The investigation overall reported the following: Of the vaccine-specific clones found in convalescent patients, nearly all (304 of 307) were mono-reactive for SARS-CoV-2 spike instead of being cross-reactive with common cold coronaviruses. Among the post-vaccine SARS-CoV-2-reactive clones in convalescent patients, a median approximately 86% showed up only after vaccination, which suggests vaccine-specific priming. An increase in the median number of SARS-CoV-2-reactive clonotypes from approximately 20 after infection to about 39 after vaccination was observed, but the change was not found to be significant. The study included relatively few convalescent patients and did not analyze early timepoints after natural infection.

From its cysteine to its phenylalanine, the CDR3 spans 14 amino acids. Only the CDR3 DNA stays, 42 bases, in frame from base 1. V is cut by 1 base and J by 10 bases, and the space between the germline ends is 15 bases. Per the germline V gene, MNHNS is the CDR1 and SASEGT is the CDR2. According to the study, the label for this sample's treatment or condition signals: approximately 9-day PBMC culture with coronavirus spike peptide pools or control peptides (ViraFEST assay). CD4+ T cells from unexposed donors were collected before the COVID-19 pandemic (2011-2018). The study used the ViraFEST assay, which expanded antigen-specific T cells with peptide pools and then identified expanded clonotypes by TCR sequencing. Each well held fewer than 2.5 million PBMCs cultured with approximately 10 ug/ml peptide pools in IMDM containing 5% human AB serum and around 10 IU/ml IL-2. On days 3 and 7, half of the culture medium was replaced with fresh IL-2-containing medium. After around 11 days of culture, CD4+ T cells were isolated by negative selection with the EasySep CD4+ T cell isolation kit. As cell numbers permitted, CD4+ T cells from unexposed donors were tested for reactivity to SARS-CoV-2 S and N and to four common cold coronavirus spike pools. PBMCs were separated from whole blood using Ficoll-Paque Plus gradient centrifugation and then either used fresh or cryopreserved at -140C. Culture conditions were generally each tested in triplicate wells. The leukapheresis product used for the unexposed donors was purchased from a commercial source.

A note on this clonotype: Its antigen is currently not known. Base qualities are not provided; no much larger clone lies one nucleotide away.

To prepare the library, PCR was applied. DNA from cultured CD4+ T cells underwent TCR sequencing with the Oncomine TCR Beta short-read assay at the Johns Hopkins FTIC core. The QIAamp micro DNA kit was used to extract genomic DNA from the cultured CD4+ T cells. Oncomine TCR Beta libraries from cultured CD4+ T cells were pooled with unique dual indexes and sequenced on an Illumina iSeq 100. The source study handled its data this way. Non-productive sequences were filtered out, and CDR3s that did not start with C, did not end with F or W, or were shorter than 7 amino acids were discarded. The MANAFEST web application was used to identify antigen-specific clonotypes by comparing peptide-stimulated wells against reference wells and other culture wells. Positive clones required FDR below 0.05, an odds ratio above 5, and productive frequency above 0.1% in at least two of three replicate wells. A clonotype counted as cross-reactive if it showed significant expansion both in the SARS-CoV-2 spike wells and in at least one common cold coronavirus spike condition. CDR3 homology was assessed with Levenshtein distances (stringdist) and unrooted phylogenetic trees (ape) in R version 3.6.1. TCRdb handled the public reads itself, with Q25 trimming in fastp and clone calling in MiXCR, and kept productive beta chains. Rows matching on CDR3 protein sequence are summarized as one entry with the most common DNA and genes. The V and J calls shown here were made by TCRdb, not taken from the authors' results. The sample table shows 5,000 to 7,500 distinct CDR3 sequences, and about 50% are seen once. About 25% of the sample rests with the top ten.

Sequencing was carried out using CD4+ T cells from blood, cultured in vitro. The chain employs TRBV6-1 and TRBJ2-3, with the D gene possibly TRBD1 or TRBD2, each one fitting 5 bases. The sequence derives from a human donor in good health. For the CDR3, the sequence is CASSEEWGRGSQYF. Read as DNA, the sequence is TGTGCCAGCAGTGAAGAATGGGGCCGGGGTTCGCAGTATTTT.